Reported below is one T cell receptor beta chain. This sample was taken from a study of Tregs in tolerant kidney transplant recipients. Whole-study context: Related graft donors supplied nonmyeloablative bone marrow transplants, and mixed chimerism was transient.

V dropped 5 bases and J dropped 2; count of bases not matched to a gene: 12. There are 17 residues in the CDR3. Germline loops: CDR1 SEHNR, CDR2 FQNEAQ (reference sequence). Profiled with immunoSEQ multiplex PCR; TCRdb holds only in-frame clones, not every one. The sample holds about 64,000 clones, about 98% seen once. The receptor comes from a human donor who received a combined kidney and bone marrow transplant. The chain employs TRBV7-9 and TRBJ2-1; 7 bases match TRBD2. The source material was Tregs from blood, sampled before the transplant. CDR3 in DNA: TGTGCCAGCAGCCCACACAAATACCGGGGGGCCTACAATGAGCAGTTCTTC. It is translated as CASSPHKYRGAYNEQFF.